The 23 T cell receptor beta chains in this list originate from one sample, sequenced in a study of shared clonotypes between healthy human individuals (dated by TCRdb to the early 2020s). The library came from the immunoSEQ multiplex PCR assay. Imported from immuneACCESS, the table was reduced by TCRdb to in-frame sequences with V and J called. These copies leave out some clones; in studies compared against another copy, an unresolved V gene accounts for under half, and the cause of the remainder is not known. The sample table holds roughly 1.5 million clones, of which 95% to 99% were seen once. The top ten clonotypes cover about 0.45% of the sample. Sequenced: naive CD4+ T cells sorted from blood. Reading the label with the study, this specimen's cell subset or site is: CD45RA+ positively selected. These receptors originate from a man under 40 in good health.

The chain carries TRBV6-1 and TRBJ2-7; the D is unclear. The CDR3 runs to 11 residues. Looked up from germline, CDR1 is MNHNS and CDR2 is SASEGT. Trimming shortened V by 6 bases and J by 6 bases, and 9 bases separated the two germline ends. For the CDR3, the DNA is TGTGCCAGCAGATGGGAAAGCGAGCAGTACTTC. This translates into CASRWESEQYF.

The CDR3 loop reads CASSFLGLGKNEQFF. CDR3 nucleotide sequence: TGTGCCAGCAGTTTCTTGGGACTAGGAAAAAATGAGCAGTTCTTC. V usage is TRBV27 and J usage is TRBJ2-1; 8 bases map to TRBD2. V trimming: 3 bases; J trimming: 7 bases; junction bases outside the gene matches: 8. CDR1 is MNHEY, CDR2 SMNVEV, per germline (reference sequence). The CDR3 is made up of 15 amino acids.

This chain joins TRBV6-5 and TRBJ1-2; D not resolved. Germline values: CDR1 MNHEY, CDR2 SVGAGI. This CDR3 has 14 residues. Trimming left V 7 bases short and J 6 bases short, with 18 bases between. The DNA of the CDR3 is TGTGCCAGCACTCGACGGAGGGAGGAAAATGGCTACACCTTC. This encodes CASTRRREENGYTF.

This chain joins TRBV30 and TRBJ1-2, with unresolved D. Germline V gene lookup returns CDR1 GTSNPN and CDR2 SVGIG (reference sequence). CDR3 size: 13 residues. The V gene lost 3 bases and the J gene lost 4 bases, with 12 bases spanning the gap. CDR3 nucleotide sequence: TGTGCCTGGAGCTCGACATCCAGCTATGGCTACACCTTC. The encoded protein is CAWSSTSSYGYTF. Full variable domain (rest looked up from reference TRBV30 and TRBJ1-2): SQTIHQWPATLVQPVGSPLSLECTVEGTSNPNLYWYRQAAGRGLQLLFYSVGIGQISSEVPQNLSASRPQDRQFILSSKKLLLSDSGFYLCAWSSTSSYGYTFGSGTRLTVV.

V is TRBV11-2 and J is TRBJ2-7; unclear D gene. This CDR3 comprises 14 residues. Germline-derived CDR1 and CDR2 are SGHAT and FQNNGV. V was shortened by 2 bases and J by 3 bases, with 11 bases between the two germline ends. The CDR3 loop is CASSLNPSGYEQYF. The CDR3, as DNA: TGTGCCAGCAGCTTAAACCCCTCAGGCTACGAGCAGTACTTC.

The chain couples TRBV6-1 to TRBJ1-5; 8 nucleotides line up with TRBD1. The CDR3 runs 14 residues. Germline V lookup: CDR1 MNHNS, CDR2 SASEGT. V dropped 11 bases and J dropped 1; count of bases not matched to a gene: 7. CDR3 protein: CACGQGRSNQPQHF. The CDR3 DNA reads TGTGCCTGCGGACAGGGCCGGAGCAATCAGCCCCAGCATTTT.

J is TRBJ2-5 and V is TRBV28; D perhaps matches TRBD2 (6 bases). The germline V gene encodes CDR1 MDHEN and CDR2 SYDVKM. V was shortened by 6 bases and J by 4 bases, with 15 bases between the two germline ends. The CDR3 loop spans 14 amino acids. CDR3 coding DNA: TGTGCCAGCAGATCTCGCGGGGTGGGAGAGACCCAGTACTTC. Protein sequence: CASRSRGVGETQYF.

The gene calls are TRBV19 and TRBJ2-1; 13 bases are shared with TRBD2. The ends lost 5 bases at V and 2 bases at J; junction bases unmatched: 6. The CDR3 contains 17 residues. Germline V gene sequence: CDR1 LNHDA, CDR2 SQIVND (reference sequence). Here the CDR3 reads CASSSTLAGGTYNEQFF. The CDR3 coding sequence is TGTGCCAGTAGTTCAACACTAGCGGGAGGGACCTACAATGAGCAGTTCTTC.

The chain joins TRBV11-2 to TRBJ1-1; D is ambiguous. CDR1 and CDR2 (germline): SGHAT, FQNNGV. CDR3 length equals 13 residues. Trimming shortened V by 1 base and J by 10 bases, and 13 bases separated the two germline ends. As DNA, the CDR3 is TGTGCCAGCAGCTTAGTGGGCAGTGGAGGAGCTTTCTTT. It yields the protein CASSLVGSGGAFF. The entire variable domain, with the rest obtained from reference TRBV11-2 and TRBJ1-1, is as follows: EAGVAQSPRYKIIEKRQSVAFWCNPISGHATLYWYQQILGQGPKLLIQFQNNGVVDDSQLPKDRFSAERLKGVDSTLKIQPAKLEDSAVYLCASSLVGSGGAFFGQGTRLTVV.

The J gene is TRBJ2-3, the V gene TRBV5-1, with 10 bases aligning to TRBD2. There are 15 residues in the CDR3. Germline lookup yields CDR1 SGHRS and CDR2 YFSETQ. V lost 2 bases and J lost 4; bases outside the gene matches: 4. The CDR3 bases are TGCGCCAGCAGCTTCTCAGCGGGAGGGCCAGATACGCAGTATTTT. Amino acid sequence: CASSFSAGGPDTQYF.

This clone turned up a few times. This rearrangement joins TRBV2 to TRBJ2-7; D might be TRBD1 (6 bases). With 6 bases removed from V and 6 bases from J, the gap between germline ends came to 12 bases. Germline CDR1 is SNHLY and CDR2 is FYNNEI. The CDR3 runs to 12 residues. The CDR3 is CASREYRAEQYF. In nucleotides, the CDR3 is TGTGCCAGCAGAGAATACAGGGCCGAGCAGTACTTC.

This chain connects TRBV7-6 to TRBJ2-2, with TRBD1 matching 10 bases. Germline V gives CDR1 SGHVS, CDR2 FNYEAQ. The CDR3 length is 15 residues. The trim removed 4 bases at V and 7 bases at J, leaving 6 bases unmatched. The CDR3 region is CASSSRQGAIGELFF. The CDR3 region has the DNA TGTGCCAGCAGCTCGAGACAGGGGGCGATCGGGGAGCTGTTTTTT.

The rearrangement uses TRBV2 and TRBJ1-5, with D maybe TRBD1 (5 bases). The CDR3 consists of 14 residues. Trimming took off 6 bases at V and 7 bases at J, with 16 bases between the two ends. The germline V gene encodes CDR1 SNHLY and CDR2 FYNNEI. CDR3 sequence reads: CASSRDLVEQPQHF. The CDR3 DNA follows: TGTGCCAGCAGCAGGGACCTGGTGGAGCAGCCCCAGCATTTT. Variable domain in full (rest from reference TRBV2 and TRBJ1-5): EPEVTQTPSHQVTQMGQEVILRCVPISNHLYFYWYRQILGQKVEFLVSFYNNEISEKSEIFDDQFSVERPDGSNFTLKIRSTKLEDSAMYFCASSRDLVEQPQHFGDGTRLSIL.

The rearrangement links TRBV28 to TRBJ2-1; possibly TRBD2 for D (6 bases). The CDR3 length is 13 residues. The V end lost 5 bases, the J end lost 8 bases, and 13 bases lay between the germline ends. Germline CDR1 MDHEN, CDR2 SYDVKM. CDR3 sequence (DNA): TGTGCCAGCAGTCCGACTAGAGTCCATGAGCAGTTCTTC. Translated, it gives CASSPTRVHEQFF.

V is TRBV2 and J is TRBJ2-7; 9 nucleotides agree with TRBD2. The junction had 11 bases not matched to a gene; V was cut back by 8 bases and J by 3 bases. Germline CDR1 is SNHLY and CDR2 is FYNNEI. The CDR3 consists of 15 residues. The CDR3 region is CASAWRAGGGYEQYF. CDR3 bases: TGTGCCAGCGCCTGGAGAGCGGGGGGTGGCTACGAGCAGTACTTC.

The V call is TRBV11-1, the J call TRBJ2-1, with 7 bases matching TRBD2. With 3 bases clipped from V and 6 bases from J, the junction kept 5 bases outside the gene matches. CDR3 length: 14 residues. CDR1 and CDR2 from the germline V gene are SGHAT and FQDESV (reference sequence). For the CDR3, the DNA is TGTGCCAGCAGCTTGGGAGGGGAACGCAATGAGCAGTTCTTC. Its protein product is CASSLGGERNEQFF.

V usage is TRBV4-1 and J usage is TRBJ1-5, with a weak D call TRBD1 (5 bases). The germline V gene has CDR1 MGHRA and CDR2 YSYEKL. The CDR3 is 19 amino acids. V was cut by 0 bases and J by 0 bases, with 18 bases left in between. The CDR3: CASSQDMGGAQYSNQPQHF. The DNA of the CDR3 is TGCGCCAGCAGCCAAGATATGGGAGGGGCCCAATATAGCAATCAGCCCCAGCATTTT.

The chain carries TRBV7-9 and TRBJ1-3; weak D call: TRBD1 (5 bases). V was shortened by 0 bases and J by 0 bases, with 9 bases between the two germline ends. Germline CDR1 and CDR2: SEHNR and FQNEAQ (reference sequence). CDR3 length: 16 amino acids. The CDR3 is CASSLAGHSSGNTIYF. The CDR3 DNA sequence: TGTGCCAGCAGCTTAGCAGGACACTCCTCTGGAAACACCATATATTTT.

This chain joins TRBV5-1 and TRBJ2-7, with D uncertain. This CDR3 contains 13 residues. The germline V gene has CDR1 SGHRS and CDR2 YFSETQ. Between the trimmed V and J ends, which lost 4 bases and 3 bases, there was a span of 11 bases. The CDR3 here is CASSARPDYEQYF. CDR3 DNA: TGCGCCAGCAGCGCCCGGCCTGACTACGAGCAGTACTTC.

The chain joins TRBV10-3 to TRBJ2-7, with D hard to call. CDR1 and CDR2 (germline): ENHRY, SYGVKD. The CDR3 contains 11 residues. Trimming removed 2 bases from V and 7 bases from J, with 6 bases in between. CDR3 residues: CAISEALEQYF. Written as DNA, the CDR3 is TGTGCCATCAGTGAGGCTCTGGAGCAGTACTTC.

CDR3 DNA sequence: TGCGCCAGCAGCAGGGGGACTGGGGCCAACGTCCTGACTTTC. Translated, it gives CASSRGTGANVLTF. The chain joins TRBV5-1 to TRBJ2-6; perhaps TRBD1 as D (6 bases). This CDR3 is built from 14 residues. The germline V and J ends were trimmed by 4 bases and 2 bases, with 7 bases remaining between them. Germline assignment: CDR1 SGHRS and CDR2 YFSETQ.

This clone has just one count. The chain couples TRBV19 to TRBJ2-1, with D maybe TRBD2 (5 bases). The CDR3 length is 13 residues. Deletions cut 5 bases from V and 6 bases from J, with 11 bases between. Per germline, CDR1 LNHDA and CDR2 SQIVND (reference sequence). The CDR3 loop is CASSPSGLNEQFF. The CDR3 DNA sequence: TGTGCCAGTAGTCCCAGCGGTCTCAATGAGCAGTTCTTC.

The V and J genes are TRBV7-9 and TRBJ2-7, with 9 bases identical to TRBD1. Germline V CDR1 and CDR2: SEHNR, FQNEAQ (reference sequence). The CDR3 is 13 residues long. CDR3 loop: CAVTGTGIHEQYF. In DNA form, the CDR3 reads TGTGCTGTGACCGGGACAGGGATCCACGAGCAGTACTTC.